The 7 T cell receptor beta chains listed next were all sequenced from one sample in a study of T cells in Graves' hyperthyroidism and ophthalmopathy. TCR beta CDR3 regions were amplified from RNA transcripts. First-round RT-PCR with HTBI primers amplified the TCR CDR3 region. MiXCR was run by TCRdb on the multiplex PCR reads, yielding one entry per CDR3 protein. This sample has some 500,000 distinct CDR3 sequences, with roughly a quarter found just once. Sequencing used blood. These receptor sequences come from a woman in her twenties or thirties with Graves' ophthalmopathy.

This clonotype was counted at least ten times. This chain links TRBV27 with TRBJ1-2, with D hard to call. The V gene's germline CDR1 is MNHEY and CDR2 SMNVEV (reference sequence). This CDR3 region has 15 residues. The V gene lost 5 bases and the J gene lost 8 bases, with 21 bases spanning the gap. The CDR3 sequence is CASSPRIPLGGGYTF. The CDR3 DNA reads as TGTGCCAGCAGTCCCCGGATCCCTCTCGGTGGCGGCTACACCTTC.

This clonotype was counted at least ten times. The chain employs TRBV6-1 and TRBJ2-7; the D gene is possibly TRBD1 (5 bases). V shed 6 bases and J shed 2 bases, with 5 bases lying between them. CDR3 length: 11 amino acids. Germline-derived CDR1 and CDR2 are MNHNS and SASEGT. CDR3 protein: CASRQAYEQYF. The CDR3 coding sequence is TGTGCCAGCAGACAGGCCTACGAGCAGTACTTC.

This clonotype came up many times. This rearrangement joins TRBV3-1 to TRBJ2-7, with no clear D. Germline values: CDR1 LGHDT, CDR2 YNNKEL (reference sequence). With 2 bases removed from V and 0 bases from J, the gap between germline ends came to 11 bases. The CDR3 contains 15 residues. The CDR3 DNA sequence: TGTGCCAGCAGCCAATTACCTGAGAGCTCCTACGAGCAGTACTTC. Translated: CASSQLPESSYEQYF.

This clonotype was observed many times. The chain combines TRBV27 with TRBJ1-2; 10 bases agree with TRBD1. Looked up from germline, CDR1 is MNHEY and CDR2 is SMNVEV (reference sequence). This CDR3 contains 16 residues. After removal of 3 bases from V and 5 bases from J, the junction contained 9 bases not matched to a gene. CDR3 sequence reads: CASSFDRQGARYGYTF. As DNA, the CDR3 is TGTGCCAGCAGTTTTGACCGACAGGGGGCGCGGTATGGCTACACCTTC.

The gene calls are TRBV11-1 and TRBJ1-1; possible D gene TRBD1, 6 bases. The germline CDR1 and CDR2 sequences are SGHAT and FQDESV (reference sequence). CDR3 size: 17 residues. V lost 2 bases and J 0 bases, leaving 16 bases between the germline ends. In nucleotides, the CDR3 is TGTGCCAGCAGCTTAATCGGGGGCTGGGTATTGAACACTGAAGCTTTCTTT. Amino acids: CASSLIGGWVLNTEAFF. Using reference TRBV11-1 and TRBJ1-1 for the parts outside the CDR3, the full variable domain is EAEVAQSPRYKITEKSQAVAFWCDPISGHATLYWYRQILGQGPELLVQFQDESVVDDSQLPKDRFSAERLKGVDSTLKIQPAELGDSAMYLCASSLIGGWVLNTEAFFGQGTRLTVV.

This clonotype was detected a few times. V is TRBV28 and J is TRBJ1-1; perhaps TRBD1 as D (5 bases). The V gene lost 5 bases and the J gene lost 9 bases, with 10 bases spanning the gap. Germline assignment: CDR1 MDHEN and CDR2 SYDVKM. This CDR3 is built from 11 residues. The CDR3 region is CASSPGVQAFF. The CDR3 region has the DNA TGTGCCAGCAGTCCGGGGGTACAAGCTTTCTTT.

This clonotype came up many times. This CDR3 is CAWSRQGRGEAFF. CDR3 nucleotide sequence: TGTGCCTGGAGCAGACAGGGCCGGGGTGAAGCTTTCTTT. The J gene is TRBJ1-1, the V gene TRBV30, with 7 bases that match TRBD1. Germline lookup yields CDR1 GTSNPN and CDR2 SVGIG (reference sequence). V shed 3 bases, J shed 7 bases, and the junction held 8 bases outside the gene matches. This CDR3 has 13 amino acids.